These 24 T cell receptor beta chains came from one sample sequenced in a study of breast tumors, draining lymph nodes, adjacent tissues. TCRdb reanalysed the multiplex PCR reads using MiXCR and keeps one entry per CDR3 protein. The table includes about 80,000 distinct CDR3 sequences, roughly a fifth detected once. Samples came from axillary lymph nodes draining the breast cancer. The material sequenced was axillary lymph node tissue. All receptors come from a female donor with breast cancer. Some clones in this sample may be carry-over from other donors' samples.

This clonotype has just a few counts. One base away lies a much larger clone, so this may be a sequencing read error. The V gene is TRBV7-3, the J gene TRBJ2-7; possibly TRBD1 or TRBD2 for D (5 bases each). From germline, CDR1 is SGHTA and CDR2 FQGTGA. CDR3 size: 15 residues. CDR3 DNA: TGTGCCAATAGGGGCGTGGGGGTAGCTTCCTACGAGCGGTACTTC. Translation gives CANRGVGVASYERYF.

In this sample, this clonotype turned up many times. The CDR3 nucleotides are TGTGCCAGCAGCTTAGGAGGAGGGGGCCAGCAGTTCTTC. Translation: CASSLGGGGQQFF. The gene calls are TRBV7-2 and TRBJ2-1; maybe TRBD1 (7 bases). Germline CDR1 reads SGHTA; CDR2 reads FQGNSA. Trimming stripped 1 base from V and 11 bases from J, with 12 bases between. This CDR3 is built from 13 residues.

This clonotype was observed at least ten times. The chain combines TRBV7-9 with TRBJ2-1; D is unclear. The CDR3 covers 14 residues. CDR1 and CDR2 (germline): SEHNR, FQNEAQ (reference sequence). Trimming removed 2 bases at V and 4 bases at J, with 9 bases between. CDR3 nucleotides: TGTGCCAGCAGCTTAACTTGGACGTACAATGAGCAGTTCTTC. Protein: CASSLTWTYNEQFF. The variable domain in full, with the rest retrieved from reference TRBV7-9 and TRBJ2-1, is DTGVSQNPRHKITKRGQNVTFRCDPISEHNRLYWYRQTLGQGPEFLTYFQNEAQLEKSRLLSDRFSAERPKGSFSTLEIQRTEQGDSAMYLCASSLTWTYNEQFFGPGTRLTVL.

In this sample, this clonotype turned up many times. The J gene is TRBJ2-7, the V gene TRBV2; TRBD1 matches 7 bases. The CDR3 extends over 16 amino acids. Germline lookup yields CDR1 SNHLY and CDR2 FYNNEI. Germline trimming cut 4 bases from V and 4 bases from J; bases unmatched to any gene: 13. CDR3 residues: CASSGEKETGNYEQYF. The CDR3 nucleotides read TGTGCCAGCAGTGGGGAAAAGGAGACAGGGAATTACGAGCAGTACTTC.

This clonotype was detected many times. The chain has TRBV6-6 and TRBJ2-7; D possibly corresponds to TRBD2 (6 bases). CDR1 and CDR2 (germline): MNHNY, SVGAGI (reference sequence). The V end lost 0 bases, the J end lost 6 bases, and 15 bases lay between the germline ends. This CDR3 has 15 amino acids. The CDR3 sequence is CASSYSMDYLGEQYF. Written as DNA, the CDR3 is TGTGCCAGCAGTTACTCGATGGACTACCTCGGCGAGCAGTACTTC.

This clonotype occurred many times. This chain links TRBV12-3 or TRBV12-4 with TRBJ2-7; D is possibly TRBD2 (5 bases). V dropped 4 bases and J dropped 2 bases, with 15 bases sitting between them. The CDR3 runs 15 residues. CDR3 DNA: TGTGCCAGCAGTTCCCCCGCGACGGGGACCTACGAGCAGTACTTC. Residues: CASSSPATGTYEQYF.

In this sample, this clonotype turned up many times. In DNA, the CDR3 is TGTGCCAGCAGTCTTGGACTAGCGGGAGTCGGGGAGCTGTTTTTT. This gives the protein CASSLGLAGVGELFF. The rearrangement joins TRBV7-3 to TRBJ2-2, with 13 bases that match TRBD2. V shed 6 bases and J 7 bases; nucleotides not matched to a gene: 5. Looked up from germline, CDR1 is SGHTA and CDR2 is FQGTGA. This CDR3 comprises 15 residues.

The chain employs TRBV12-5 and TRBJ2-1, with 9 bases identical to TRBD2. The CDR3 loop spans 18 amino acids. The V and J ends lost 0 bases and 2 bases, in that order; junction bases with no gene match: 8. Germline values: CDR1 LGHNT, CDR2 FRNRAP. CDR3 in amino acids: CASGLVLSGGRAYNEQFF. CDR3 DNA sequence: TGTGCTAGTGGTTTGGTACTATCAGGCGGGAGGGCCTACAATGAGCAGTTCTTC. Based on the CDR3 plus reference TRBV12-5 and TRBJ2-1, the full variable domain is DARVTQTPRHKVTEMGQEVTMRCQPILGHNTVFWYRQTMMQGLELLAYFRNRAPLDDSGMPKDRFSAEMPDATLATLKIQPSEPRDSAVYFCASGLVLSGGRAYNEQFFGPGTRLTVL.

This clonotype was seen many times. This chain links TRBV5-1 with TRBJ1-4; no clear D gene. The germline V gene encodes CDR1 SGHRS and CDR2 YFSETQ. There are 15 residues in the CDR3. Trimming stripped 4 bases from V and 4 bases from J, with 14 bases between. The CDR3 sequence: CASSQTFGRNEKLFF. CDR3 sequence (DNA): TGCGCCAGCAGCCAGACCTTCGGACGTAATGAAAAACTGTTTTTT.

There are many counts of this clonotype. The CDR3 DNA sequence: TGTGCCAGCAGCGTAGCGGGGGGCGATGGTTCCTACGAGCAGTACTTC. Its translation: CASSVAGGDGSYEQYF. This chain connects TRBV9 to TRBJ2-7, with a weak D call TRBD2 (7 bases). Trimming took 0 bases from V and 1 from J, leaving 14 bases between them. Germline V CDR1 and CDR2: SGDLS, YYNGEE. CDR3 length equals 16 residues.

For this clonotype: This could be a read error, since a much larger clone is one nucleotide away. CDR3 residues: CASSQDDNQPQHF. Here the CDR3 DNA reads TGTGCCAGCAGCCAAGATGACAATCAGCCCCAGCATTTT. The rearrangement uses TRBV6-6 and TRBJ1-5; D is unresolved. This CDR3 has 13 amino acids. V lost 6 bases and J lost 3, with 9 bases in between. Looked up from germline, CDR1 is MNHNY and CDR2 is SVGAGI (reference sequence).

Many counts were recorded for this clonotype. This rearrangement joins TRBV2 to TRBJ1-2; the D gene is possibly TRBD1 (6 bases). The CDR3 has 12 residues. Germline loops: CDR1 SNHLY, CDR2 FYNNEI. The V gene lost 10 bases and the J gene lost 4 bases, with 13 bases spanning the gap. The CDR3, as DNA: TGTGCCACCACCCAGGGGTTCTATGGCTACACCTTC. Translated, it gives CATTQGFYGYTF.

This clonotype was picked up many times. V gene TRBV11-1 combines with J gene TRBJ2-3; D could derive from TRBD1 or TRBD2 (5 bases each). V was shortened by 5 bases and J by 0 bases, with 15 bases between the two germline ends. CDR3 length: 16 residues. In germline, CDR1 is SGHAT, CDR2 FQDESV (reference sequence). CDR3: CASSPGTHASTDTQYF. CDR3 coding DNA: TGTGCCAGCAGCCCCGGGACCCACGCAAGCACAGATACGCAGTATTTT.

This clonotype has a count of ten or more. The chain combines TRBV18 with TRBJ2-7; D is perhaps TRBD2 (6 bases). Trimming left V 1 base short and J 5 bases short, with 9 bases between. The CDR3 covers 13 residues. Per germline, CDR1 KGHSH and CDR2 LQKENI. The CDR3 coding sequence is TGTGCCAGCTCACCACGGCCGGGAGACGAGCAGTACTTC. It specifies CASSPRPGDEQYF.

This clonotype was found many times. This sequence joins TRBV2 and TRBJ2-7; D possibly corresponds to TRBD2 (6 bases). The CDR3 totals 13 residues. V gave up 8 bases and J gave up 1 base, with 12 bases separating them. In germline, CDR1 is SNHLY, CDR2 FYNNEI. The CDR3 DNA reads TGTGCCAGCCGGCCGGGACTTTCCTACGAGCAGTACTTC. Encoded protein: CASRPGLSYEQYF.

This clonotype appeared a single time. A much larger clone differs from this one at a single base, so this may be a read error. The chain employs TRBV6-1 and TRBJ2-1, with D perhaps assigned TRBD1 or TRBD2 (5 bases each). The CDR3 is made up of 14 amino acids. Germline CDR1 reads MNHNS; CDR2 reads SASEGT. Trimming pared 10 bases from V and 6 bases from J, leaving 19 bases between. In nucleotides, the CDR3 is TGTGCCACTAAACGGGACCGGCTGGTCAATGAGCAGTTCTTC. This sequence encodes CATKRDRLVNEQFF.

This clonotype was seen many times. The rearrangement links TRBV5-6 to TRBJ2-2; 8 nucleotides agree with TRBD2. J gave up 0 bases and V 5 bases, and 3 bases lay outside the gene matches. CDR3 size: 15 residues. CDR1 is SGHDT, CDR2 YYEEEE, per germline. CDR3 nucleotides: TGTGCCAGCAGTAAACTAGCGGCGAACACCGGGGAGCTGTTTTTT. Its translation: CASSKLAANTGELFF. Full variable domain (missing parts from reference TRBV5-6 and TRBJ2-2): DAGVTQSPTHLIKTRGQQVTLRCSPKSGHDTVSWYQQALGQGPQFIFQYYEEEERQRGNFPDRFSGHQFPNYSSELNVNALLLGDSALYLCASSKLAANTGELFFGEGSRLTVL.

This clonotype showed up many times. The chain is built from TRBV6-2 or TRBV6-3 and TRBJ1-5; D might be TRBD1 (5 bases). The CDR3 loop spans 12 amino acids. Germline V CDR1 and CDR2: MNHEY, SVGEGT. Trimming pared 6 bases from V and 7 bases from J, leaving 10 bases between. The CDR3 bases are TGTGCCAGCAGGACGGGGCGCCAGCCCCAGCATTTT. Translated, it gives CASRTGRQPQHF.

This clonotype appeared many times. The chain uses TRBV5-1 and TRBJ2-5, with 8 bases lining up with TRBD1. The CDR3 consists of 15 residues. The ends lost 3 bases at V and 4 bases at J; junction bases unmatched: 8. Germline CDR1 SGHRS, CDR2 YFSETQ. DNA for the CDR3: TGCGCCAGCAGCTCCGATGGACAGGGCGGAGAGACCCAGTACTTC. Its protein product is CASSSDGQGGETQYF.

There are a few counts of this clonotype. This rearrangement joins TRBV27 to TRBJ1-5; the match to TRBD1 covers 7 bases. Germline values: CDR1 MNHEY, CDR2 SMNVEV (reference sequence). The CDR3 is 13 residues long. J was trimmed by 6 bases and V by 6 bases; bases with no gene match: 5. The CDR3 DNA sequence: TGTGCCAGCAGACTAGGGACAGCTCAGCCCCAGCATTTT. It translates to CASRLGTAQPQHF.

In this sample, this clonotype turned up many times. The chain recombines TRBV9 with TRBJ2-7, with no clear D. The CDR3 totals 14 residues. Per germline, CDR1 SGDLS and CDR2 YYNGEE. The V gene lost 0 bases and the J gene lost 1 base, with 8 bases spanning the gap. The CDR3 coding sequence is TGTGCCAGCAGCGTAGCAACTACGTCCTACGAGCAGTACTTC. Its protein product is CASSVATTSYEQYF.

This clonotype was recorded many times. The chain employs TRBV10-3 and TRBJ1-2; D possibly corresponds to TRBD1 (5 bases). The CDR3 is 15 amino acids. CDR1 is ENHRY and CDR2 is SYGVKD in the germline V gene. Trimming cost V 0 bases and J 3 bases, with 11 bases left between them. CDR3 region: CAISESRGGDYGYTF. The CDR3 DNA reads TGTGCCATCAGTGAGTCGAGGGGAGGTGACTATGGCTACACCTTC.

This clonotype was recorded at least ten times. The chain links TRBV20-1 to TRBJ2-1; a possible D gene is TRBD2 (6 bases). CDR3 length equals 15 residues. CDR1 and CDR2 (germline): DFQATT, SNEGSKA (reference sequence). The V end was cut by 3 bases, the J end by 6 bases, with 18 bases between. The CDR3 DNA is TGCAGTGCTAGTGTCATCGGCGGGATTGGCAATGAGCAGTTCTTC. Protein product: CSASVIGGIGNEQFF.

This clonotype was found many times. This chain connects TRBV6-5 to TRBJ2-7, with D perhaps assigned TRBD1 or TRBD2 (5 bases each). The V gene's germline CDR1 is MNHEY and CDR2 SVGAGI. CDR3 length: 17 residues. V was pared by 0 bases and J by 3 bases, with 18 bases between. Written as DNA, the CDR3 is TGTGCCAGCAGTTACTCGAGACAGTTCAAACGGGGCTACGAGCAGTACTTC. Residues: CASSYSRQFKRGYEQYF.